A single sample is the source of the 20 T cell receptor beta chains below, sequenced in a study of shared clonotypes between healthy human individuals. Clones were sequenced by immunoSEQ multiplex PCR, and TCRdb holds only the in-frame ones, with some missing. This sample yields about a million clones, of which approximately 76% are seen a single time; less than 1.5% belongs to the top ten. Sequencing input: memory CD4+ T cells sorted from blood. The subset was: CD45RA-negative fraction. These receptors were taken from a man between 18 and 35 years old in good health.

This sequence joins TRBV10-1 and TRBJ2-2; 7 positions match TRBD1. V shed 9 bases, J shed 0 bases, and the junction held 1 base outside the gene matches. Germline assignment: CDR1 WNHNN and CDR2 SYGVQD (reference sequence). The CDR3 sequence is 13 residues long. The CDR3 DNA sequence: TGCGCCAGTGGGACAGCGAACACCGGGGAGCTGTTTTTT. Residues: CASGTANTGELFF.

In this sample, this clone turned up a few times. The genes are TRBV6-6 and TRBJ2-3, with 8 bases fitting TRBD1. The germline V gene encodes CDR1 MNHNY and CDR2 SVGAGI (reference sequence). J was trimmed by 10 bases and V by 7 bases; bases with no gene match: 7. The CDR3 spans 12 residues. CDR3 sequence: CASTWTGLSQYF. CDR3 sequence (DNA): TGTGCCAGCACCTGGACAGGGTTGTCGCAGTATTTT.

The V gene is TRBV6-1, the J gene TRBJ1-5; D remains ambiguous. Germline lookup yields CDR1 MNHNS and CDR2 SASEGT. V was trimmed by 2 bases and J by 6 bases, leaving 11 bases between them. CDR3 length: 14 amino acids. CDR3 protein: CASSELDQGQPQHF. CDR3 bases: TGTGCCAGCAGTGAACTGGATCAAGGTCAGCCCCAGCATTTT.

The chain carries TRBV6-6 and TRBJ1-1, with 7 bases aligning to TRBD1. The CDR3 runs to 16 residues. CDR1 is MNHNY, CDR2 SVGAGI, per germline (reference sequence). V shed 5 bases, J shed 1 base, and the junction held 10 bases outside the gene matches. The CDR3 bases are TGTGCCAGCAGTCTTCCCCCCCGACAGGGGAACACTGAAGCTTTCTTT. Amino acids: CASSLPPRQGNTEAFF.

This rearrangement joins TRBV7-2 to TRBJ2-1; D uncertain. CDR1 and CDR2 (germline): SGHTA, FQGNSA. The CDR3 covers 15 residues. The V gene lost 0 bases and the J gene lost 7 bases, with 13 bases spanning the gap. For the CDR3, the DNA is TGTGCCAGCAGCTTAGCGCGCGGTAGCTGGAATGAGCAGTTCTTC. It is translated as CASSLARGSWNEQFF.

This chain links TRBV7-9 with TRBJ1-4; TRBD1 agrees at 10 bases. This CDR3 region has 16 residues. Trimming cost V 5 bases and J 7 bases; bases outside gene matches: 10. Per the germline V gene, CDR1 is SEHNR and CDR2 is FQNEAQ (reference sequence). The CDR3 sequence is CASSPRRTGGSEKLFF. The CDR3, as DNA: TGTGCCAGCAGCCCCCGTCGGACAGGGGGGAGTGAAAAACTGTTTTTT.

As to this clone: The same CDR3 arises from other DNA sequences in this sample as well. This chain connects TRBV5-1 to TRBJ2-3, with D unresolved. The CDR3 contains 14 residues. Germline V gene lookup returns CDR1 SGHRS and CDR2 YFSETQ. V dropped 1 base and J dropped 0 bases, with 6 bases sitting between them. The CDR3: CASSLTISTDTQYF. In nucleotides, the CDR3 is TGCGCCAGCAGCTTGACCATTAGCACAGATACGCAGTATTTT.

This chain uses TRBV11-2 with TRBJ2-4, with D perhaps TRBD1 or TRBD2 (5 bases each). V dropped 0 bases and J dropped 4 bases, with 16 bases sitting between them. The CDR3 totals 17 residues. Germline lookup yields CDR1 SGHAT and CDR2 FQNNGV. The CDR3 sequence: CASSLEDQRGGKNIQYF. The DNA of the CDR3 is TGTGCCAGCAGCTTAGAGGACCAGAGGGGTGGGAAAAACATTCAGTACTTC.

This clone appeared a few times. This sequence joins TRBV5-5 and TRBJ1-1; the match to TRBD1 covers 8 bases. The junction had 10 bases not matched to a gene; V was cut back by 3 bases and J by 12 bases. This CDR3 has 13 amino acids. Looked up from germline, CDR1 is SGHKS and CDR2 is YYEKEE (reference sequence). DNA of the CDR3: TGTGCCAGCAGCTCGATGGACAGGGCCGAATCTTTCTTT. It translates to CASSSMDRAESFF.

The rearrangement joins TRBV7-6 to TRBJ1-5; unclear D gene. With 4 bases removed from V and 9 bases from J, the gap between germline ends came to 7 bases. CDR3 length: 11 amino acids. Germline V gives CDR1 SGHVS, CDR2 FNYEAQ. The DNA of the CDR3 is TGTGCCAGCAGCTCTGGTTTGCCCCAGCATTTT. Encoded protein: CASSSGLPQHF.

The V and J genes are TRBV4-1 and TRBJ2-3; D not certain. The V gene's germline CDR1 is MGHRA and CDR2 YSYEKL. This CDR3 is built from 16 residues. Trimming removed 4 bases from V and 4 bases from J, with 18 bases in between. Here the CDR3 DNA reads TGCGCCAGCAGCCGAAAGACATCCGGTGGCGCAGATACGCAGTATTTT. Its translation: CASSRKTSGGADTQYF.

This chain uses TRBV29-1 with TRBJ2-2; the match to TRBD2 covers 11 bases. This CDR3 has 14 residues. CDR1 is SQVTM, CDR2 ANQGSEA, per germline. The junction had 1 base not matched to a gene; V was cut back by 2 bases and J by 5 bases. CDR3 loop: CSVELAGGTGELFF. DNA of the CDR3: TGCAGCGTTGAACTAGCGGGAGGAACCGGGGAGCTGTTTTTT.

This clone was counted a few times. The chain couples TRBV5-5 to TRBJ1-3; 8 nucleotides match TRBD1. CDR3 size: 15 residues. Germline V gene lookup returns CDR1 SGHKS and CDR2 YYEKEE (reference sequence). V shed 3 bases, J shed 2 bases, and the junction held 4 bases outside the gene matches. The CDR3 loop reads CASSSDRETGNTIYF. DNA for the CDR3: TGTGCCAGCAGCTCGGACAGGGAAACTGGAAACACCATATATTTT.

The chain employs TRBV9 and TRBJ2-2, with 14 bases fitting TRBD2. Trimming removed 4 bases from V and 8 bases from J; junction bases left unmatched: 10. Germline assignment: CDR1 SGDLS and CDR2 YYNGEE. This CDR3 spans 17 amino acids. DNA for the CDR3: TGTGCCAGCAGCTCATCGACTAGCGGGAGGGCCCGTGGGGAGCTGTTTTTT. It yields the protein CASSSSTSGRARGELFF.

The chain links TRBV10-3 to TRBJ1-6; D is unclear. The CDR3 contains 14 residues. V lost 5 bases, J lost 4 bases, and 9 bases lay in between. Germline loops: CDR1 ENHRY, CDR2 SYGVKD. CDR3 DNA sequence: TGTGCCATCAGTCAGAAAATATATAATTCACCCCTCCACTTT. Amino acids: CAISQKIYNSPLHF.

The CDR3 loop is CASSLVGSYGYTF. The DNA for the CDR3 is TGTGCCAGCAGCTTGGTTGGATCCTATGGCTACACCTTC. The rearrangement links TRBV5-4 to TRBJ1-2; the D is unclear. The CDR3 totals 13 residues. V lost 0 bases to trimming and J lost 4 bases, with 7 bases between them. Germline loops: CDR1 SGHNT, CDR2 YYREEE (reference sequence).

The CDR3 coding sequence is TGTGCCAGCAGTGTTATAGGGCAGGGGGGATACAATGAGCAGTTCTTC. It yields the protein CASSVIGQGGYNEQFF. V and J are TRBV28 and TRBJ2-1; D might be TRBD1 (7 bases). CDR3 length: 16 amino acids. CDR1 and CDR2 from the germline V gene are MDHEN and SYDVKM. Between the trimmed V and J ends, which lost 5 bases and 4 bases, there was a span of 18 bases.

This clone was seen only a few times. The rearrangement links TRBV10-3 to TRBJ1-1; D may be TRBD1 (6 bases). V was trimmed by 3 bases and J by 0 bases, leaving 17 bases between them. CDR1 is ENHRY and CDR2 is SYGVKD in the germline V gene. The CDR3 is made up of 17 amino acids. CDR3 in DNA: TGTGCCATCAGTGACCCCGACAGGAAAACTATGAACACTGAAGCTTTCTTT. Translating gives CAISDPDRKTMNTEAFF.

The rearrangement uses TRBV7-2 and TRBJ2-3; no clear D. Germline V gives CDR1 SGHTA, CDR2 FQGNSA. The CDR3 is made up of 15 amino acids. Trimming took 3 bases from V and 0 from J, leaving 10 bases between them. The CDR3 sequence is CASSFNGASTDTQYF. The CDR3, as DNA: TGTGCCAGCAGCTTTAACGGAGCAAGCACAGATACGCAGTATTTT. Looking up the rest from reference TRBV7-2 and TRBJ2-3 gives the full variable domain: GAGVSQSPSNKVTEKGKDVELRCDPISGHTALYWYRQSLGQGLEFLIYFQGNSAPDKSGLPSDRFSAERTGGSVSTLTIQRTQQEDSAVYLCASSFNGASTDTQYFGPGTRLTVL.

The J gene is TRBJ2-7, the V gene TRBV5-1; TRBD2 might be the D (5 bases). The CDR3 contains 14 residues. The V end was cut by 0 bases, the J end by 3 bases, with 10 bases between. The germline V gene has CDR1 SGHRS and CDR2 YFSETQ. In DNA form, the CDR3 reads TGCGCCAGCAGCTTGGAGTCCGGGAACTACGAGCAGTACTTC. This encodes CASSLESGNYEQYF.